The source of this T cell receptor beta chain is a study of cytomegalovirus exposure and HLA in healthy donors. The assay was immunoSEQ multiplex PCR, and TCRdb's table has in-frame clones only and misses some. The repertoire has hundreds of thousands of clones, over 80% of them found once; the top ten carry 5.5% to 7%. The CDR3 runs 13 residues. Germline V CDR1 and CDR2: SGHNT, YYREEE (reference sequence). V was trimmed by 0 bases and J by 0 bases, leaving 3 bases between them. The TCR comes from a woman aged 18-29 years in good health and CMV-seronegative. V gene TRBV5-4 combines with J gene TRBJ1-2; D not resolved. Sample: PBMCs. The CDR3, as DNA: TGTGCCAGCAGCTTGGCAGCTAACTATGGCTACACCTTC. Translated: CASSLAANYGYTF.